This T cell receptor beta chain was obtained from a study of PD-1 blockade in mismatch repair-deficient tumors. Germline values: CDR1 SGHTA, CDR2 FQGTGA. Trimming took 0 bases from V and 9 from J; bases not matched to a gene: 8. The CDR3 has 15 residues. The TCR-sequenced patients were a few responders to pembrolizumab. Clones were read by immunoSEQ multiplex PCR, and TCRdb kept only the in-frame ones, dropping some. The sample lists 100,000 to 150,000 clones, 86% seen once, with roughly 12% in the top ten. Sequences were derived from peripheral blood, sampled 44 weeks after starting pembrolizumab. The source is an adult with mismatch repair-deficient cancer. J is TRBJ2-1 and V is TRBV7-3, with 7 positions matching TRBD2. CDR3 sequence: CASSLTFGGSGEQFF. As DNA, the CDR3 is TGTGCCAGCAGCTTAACGTTCGGGGGGAGTGGTGAGCAGTTCTTC.